The TCR beta chain described here comes from a study of response to subunit inactivated influenza vaccine. Study outcomes and limitations: The authors put forward the suggestion that each seasonal influenza vaccination may bring in only a limited number of new T cells.

Via MiXCR, TCRdb re-called the RT-PCR reads, giving one row per CDR3 protein. The sample includes roughly 780,000 distinct CDR3 sequences, around 20% of them seen just once. Regarding this clonotype: Its antigen is unknown.

This clonotype was obtained from a man between 45 and 60 years old who received an inactivated influenza vaccine. The sequenced sample was PBMCs from blood, obtained less than 6 days after vaccination.

The CDR3, as DNA: TGTGCCAGCAGTATACTAAGGTACAATGAGCAGTTCTTC. This translates into CASSILRYNEQFF. The chain couples TRBV12-3 or TRBV12-4 to TRBJ2-1; the D is unclear. The CDR3 sequence is 13 residues long. The V and J ends lost 5 bases and 4 bases respectively, with 9 bases between them.